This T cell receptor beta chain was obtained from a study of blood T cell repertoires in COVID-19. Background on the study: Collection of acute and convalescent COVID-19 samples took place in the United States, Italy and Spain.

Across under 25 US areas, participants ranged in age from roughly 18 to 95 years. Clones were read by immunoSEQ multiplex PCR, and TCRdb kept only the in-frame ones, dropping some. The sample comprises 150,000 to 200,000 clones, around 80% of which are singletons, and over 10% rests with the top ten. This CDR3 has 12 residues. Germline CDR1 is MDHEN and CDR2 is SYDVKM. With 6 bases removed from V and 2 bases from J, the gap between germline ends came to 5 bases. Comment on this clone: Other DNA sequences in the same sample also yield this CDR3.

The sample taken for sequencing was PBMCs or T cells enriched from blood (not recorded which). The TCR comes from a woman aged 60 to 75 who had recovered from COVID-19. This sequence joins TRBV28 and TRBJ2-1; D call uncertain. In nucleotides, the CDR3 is TGTGCCAGCAGGGGCCCCTACAATGAGCAGTTCTTC. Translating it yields CASRGPYNEQFF.